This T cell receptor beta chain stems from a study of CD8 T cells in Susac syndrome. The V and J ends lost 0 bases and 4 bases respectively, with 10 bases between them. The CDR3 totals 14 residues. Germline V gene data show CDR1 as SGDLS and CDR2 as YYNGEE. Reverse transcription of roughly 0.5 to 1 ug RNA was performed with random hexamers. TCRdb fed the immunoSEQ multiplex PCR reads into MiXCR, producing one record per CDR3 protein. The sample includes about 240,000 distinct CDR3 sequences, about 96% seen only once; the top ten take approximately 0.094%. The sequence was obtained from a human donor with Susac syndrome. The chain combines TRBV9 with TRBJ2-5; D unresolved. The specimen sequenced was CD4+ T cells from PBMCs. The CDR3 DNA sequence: TGTGCCAGCAGCGTAGCCGCGATAAGAGAGACCCAGTACTTC. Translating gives CASSVAAIRETQYF.